Listed below are T cell receptor beta chains from one sample, sequenced in a study of blood T cell repertoires in COVID-19. The repertoire was sequenced with immunoSEQ multiplex PCR; TCRdb's copy has only in-frame clones and lacks some. This table has tens of thousands of clones, 88% appearing once. Input material: peripheral blood. The receptors were gathered from a human donor in a cohort sampled during active COVID-19. CDR3s include the opening cysteine and the closing phenylalanine or tryptophan. A D gene is named only where the DNA matches it firmly. Clone sizes are given selectively: once, few, many, or a class where the clone is expanded.

TRBV4-2,TRBJ2-7,NA,TRBD2,TGTGCCAGCAGCCAAGTGCCTAGCGGGAGCTCCTACGAGCAGTACTTC,CASSQVPSGSSYEQYF
TRBV19,TRBJ1-3,NA,NA,TGTGCCAGTAGTATGATCCAGGGGAACACCATATATTTT,CASSMIQGNTIYF
TRBV18,TRBJ1-2,NA,TRBD1,TGTGCCAGCTCACCAGACAGGGGGCTGATTTTGGATGGCTACACCTTC,CASSPDRGLILDGYTF
TRBV3-1/TRBV3-2,TRBJ2-5,NA,NA,TGTGCCAGCAGCCCCACTACTACCTCCTCAGGGGCCCAGTACTTC,CASSPTTTSSGAQYF
TRBV18,TRBJ1-1,NA,NA,TGTGCCAGCTCACCAGCCAGGGACACTGAAGCTTTCTTT,CASSPARDTEAFF
TRBV5-1,TRBJ1-4,once,TRBD1,TGCGCCAGCAGCGTGGGACAGGGGGTTGGTGAAAAACTGTTTTTT,CASSVGQGVGEKLFF
TRBV4-3,TRBJ1-2,NA,TRBD1,TGCGCCAGCAGCCACCCTACTCCCGGGACAGGGTTCTATGGCTACACCTTC,CASSHPTPGTGFYGYTF
TRBV3-1/TRBV3-2,TRBJ2-1,NA,TRBD2,TGTGCCAGCAGCCATAGCGGGAGGGATGAGCAGTTCTTC,CASSHSGRDEQFF
TRBV7-9,TRBJ1-6,NA,TRBD1,TGTGCCAGCAGCCCACGGCTGGACAGGGGAATAAATTCACCCCTCCACTTT,CASSPRLDRGINSPLHF
TRBV27,TRBJ2-7,NA,NA,TGTGCCAGCAGCCCGGACACCTACGAGCAGTACTTC,CASSPDTYEQYF
TRBV27,TRBJ2-1,NA,NA,TGTGCCAGCAGTTTGGAGGGGGCTAACTACAATGAGCAGTTCTTC,CASSLEGANYNEQFF
TRBV27,TRBJ2-1,NA,TRBD2,TGTGCCAGCAGCGGCAGCCCTACTAGCGGGGGGTTTCGCTACAATGAGCAGTTCTTC,CASSGSPTSGGFRYNEQFF
TRBV6-5,TRBJ2-7,NA,TRBD1,TGTGCCAGCAGGCGGGACAGGGGAACCGACGAGCAGTACTTC,CASRRDRGTDEQYF
TRBV5-1,TRBJ1-3,NA,TRBD1,TGCGCCAGCAGCCCAAGGACAGGGTTCGGAAACACCATATATTTT,CASSPRTGFGNTIYF
TRBV6-5,TRBJ2-5,few,NA,TGTGCCAGCAGGTTTGGGCTCAGTGAAGAGTCGACCCAGTACTTC,CASRFGLSEESTQYF
TRBV9,TRBJ1-1,NA,NA,TGTGCCAGCAGCGTAGAAACAGGACTAATGAACACTGAAGCTTTCTTT,CASSVETGLMNTEAFF
TRBV28,TRBJ2-1,once,TRBD2,TGTGCCAGCAGGTCACTAGCGCACGAGGTAGATGAGCAGTTCTTC,CASRSLAHEVDEQFF
TRBV28,TRBJ1-6,NA,NA,TGTGCCAGCAGGCGCTCCTATAATTCACCCCTCCACTTT,CASRRSYNSPLHF
TRBV28,TRBJ1-5,NA,TRBD1,TGTGCCAGCAGTGAACAGGGGGGGCCAAATCAGCCCCAGCATTTT,CASSEQGGPNQPQHF
TRBV6-5,TRBJ2-5,NA,TRBD2,TGTGCCAGCGTGACTAGCGGCCAAGAGACCCAGTACTTC,CASVTSGQETQYF
TRBV4-3,TRBJ2-3,NA,TRBD1,TGCGCCAGCAGCCGGGGACAGGGGCGTAGCACAGATACGCAGTATTTT,CASSRGQGRSTDTQYF
TRBV7-2,TRBJ1-4,NA,NA,TGTGCCAGCAGCATTCAAACCGGGGGAAGAGAAAAACTGTTTTTT,CASSIQTGGREKLFF
TRBV6-1,TRBJ1-5,few,NA,TGTGCCAGCAGTGAATCCGGGGGATTTTCGCAGCCCCAGCATTTT,CASSESGGFSQPQHF
TRBV14,TRBJ2-1,NA,TRBD2,TGTGCCAGCAACGGACTAGCGGGGGTAAGCTCCTACAATGAGCAGTTCTTC,CASNGLAGVSSYNEQFF
TRBV10-3,TRBJ2-3,NA,TRBD1,TGTGCCATCAGATCAGACAGGGGTCACACAGATACGCAGTATTTT,CAIRSDRGHTDTQYF
TRBV3-1/TRBV3-2,TRBJ2-2,once,TRBD2,TGTGCCAGCAGCCAGGGGAGGGGAGCCACCGGGGAGCTGTTTTTT,CASSQGRGATGELFF
TRBV19,TRBJ1-5,NA,NA,TGTGCCGGGGGTGGTTGGGCGGGGAATCAGCCCCAGCATTTT,CAGGGWAGNQPQHF